Listed here are 9 T cell receptor beta chains from one sample, sequenced in a study of OX40 agonist ivuxolimab in advanced cancers. Repertoires were generated with immunoSEQ multiplex PCR, while TCRdb's copy carries only in-frame clones and drops some. Of more than 50,000 clones in the sample, around 84% are singletons; the top ten hold under 30%. The sample was CD4+ or CD8+ T cells sorted from blood, taken in a trial of the OX40 agonist ivuxolimab. Receptors were obtained from an adult with an advanced solid tumor such as melanoma, head and neck, liver or kidney cancer.

V gene TRBV19 combines with J gene TRBJ2-2; TRBD2 agrees at 14 bases. V was pared by 3 bases and J by 8 bases, with 20 bases of the junction left unmatched. The CDR3 has 21 residues. In germline, CDR1 is LNHDA, CDR2 SQIVND (reference sequence). DNA of the CDR3: TGTGCCAGTAGTATCTCCCCGGGACTAGCGGGAGTCTCGAGGGGGACGGGGGAGCTGTTTTTT. This sequence encodes CASSISPGLAGVSRGTGELFF.

This clone was detected once. The V call is TRBV19, the J call TRBJ2-7; D is uncertain. The CDR3 loop spans 12 amino acids. Looked up from germline, CDR1 is LNHDA and CDR2 is SQIVND (reference sequence). Trimming removed 3 bases from V and 5 bases from J, with 8 bases in between. As DNA, the CDR3 is TGTGCCAGTAGTATCGGAACAAACGAGCAGTACTTC. It specifies CASSIGTNEQYF.

The gene calls are TRBV5-1 and TRBJ2-5; TRBD2 aligns across 7 bases. Per the germline V gene, CDR1 is SGHRS and CDR2 is YFSETQ. This CDR3 spans 16 amino acids. V lost 0 bases to trimming and J lost 1 base; unmatched junction nucleotides: 6. Here the CDR3 DNA reads TGCGCCAGCAGCTTGGTGGGGGGGATGCTCCAAGAGACCCAGTACTTC. As protein: CASSLVGGMLQETQYF.

V is TRBV11-2 and J is TRBJ2-3, with D unresolved. V was trimmed by 1 base and J by 8 bases, leaving 4 bases between them. CDR3 length equals 11 residues. In germline, CDR1 is SGHAT, CDR2 FQNNGV. CDR3 coding DNA: TGTGCCAGCAGCTTAGGAGGTACGCAGTATTTT. Translating it yields CASSLGGTQYF.

The J gene is TRBJ2-7, the V gene TRBV5-1, with 10 bases identical to TRBD2. Trimming at V came to 2 bases and at J to 2 bases, leaving 4 bases not matched to a gene. The CDR3 totals 15 residues. Germline V gene lookup returns CDR1 SGHRS and CDR2 YFSETQ. The CDR3 is CASSLTSGVPYEQYF. In nucleotides, the CDR3 is TGCGCCAGCAGCTTAACTAGCGGGGTCCCCTACGAGCAGTACTTC. Full variable domain (outside the CDR3, taken from reference TRBV5-1 and TRBJ2-7): KAGVTQTPRYLIKTRGQQVTLSCSPISGHRSVSWYQQTPGQGLQFLFEYFSETQRNKGNFPGRFSGRQFSNSRSEMNVSTLELGDSALYLCASSLTSGVPYEQYFGPGTRLTVT.

In this sample, this clone turned up a few times. V usage is TRBV7-7 and J usage is TRBJ1-6; no clear D. In germline, CDR1 is SSHAT, CDR2 FNYEAQ (reference sequence). V gave up 5 bases and J gave up 7 bases, with 9 bases separating them. This CDR3 has 13 amino acids. CDR3 loop: CASSLGLNSPLHF. Here the CDR3 DNA reads TGTGCCAGCAGCCTAGGACTGAATTCACCCCTCCACTTT.

The CDR3 loop is CASSSVQGREQYF. The CDR3 DNA sequence: TGTGCCAGCAGTTCCGTACAGGGACGCGAGCAGTACTTC. The chain joins TRBV6-5 to TRBJ2-7; tentative D call: TRBD1 (6 bases). Trimming cost V 4 bases and J 6 bases, with 13 bases left between them. The CDR3 contains 13 residues. In germline, CDR1 is MNHEY, CDR2 SVGAGI.

The chain combines TRBV4-3 with TRBJ1-5; no firm D call. Germline V gene sequence: CDR1 LGHNA, CDR2 YSLEER. The CDR3 consists of 12 residues. The V and J ends lost 1 base and 9 bases respectively, with 7 bases between them. The CDR3 spells CASSQVNGPQHF. DNA for the CDR3: TGCGCCAGCAGCCAAGTGAACGGGCCCCAGCATTTT.

The rearrangement links TRBV10-2 to TRBJ2-2, with TRBD1 matching over 7 bases. Losses at the gene ends were 4 bases for V and 0 bases for J; bases not matched to a gene: 2. Per the germline V gene, CDR1 is WSHSY and CDR2 is SAAADI. The CDR3 extends over 15 amino acids. This chain's CDR3 is CASSGGQANTGELFF. The CDR3 nucleotides read TGCGCCAGCAGTGGCGGACAGGCGAACACCGGGGAGCTGTTTTTT.